The clone carrying this T cell receptor beta chain has a count of ten or more. This entry comes from a study of T-cell reconstitution after alpha-beta-depleted transplantation in children. The CDR3 length is 14 residues. The ends were cut back, 1 base at V and 2 bases at J, with 11 bases in the middle. The germline V gene encodes CDR1 GTSNPN and CDR2 SVGIG (reference sequence). Unique molecular identifiers were incorporated when the TCRbeta library was constructed. TCRdb ran MiXCR on the PCR reads and lists one entry per CDR3 protein. The data show about 340,000 distinct CDR3 sequences, 13% seen once.

This TCR came from a human donor who donated a stem cell graft to a child with Fanconi anemia. This specimen was PBMCs, taken from the stem cell graft. The J gene is TRBJ2-5, the V gene TRBV30, with D maybe TRBD1 (6 bases). This CDR3 is CAWSGGTPQETQYF. In DNA, the CDR3 is TGTGCCTGGAGTGGTGGGACACCACAAGAGACCCAGTACTTC. Full variable domain (rest looked up from reference TRBV30 and TRBJ2-5): SQTIHQWPATLVQPVGSPLSLECTVEGTSNPNLYWYRQAAGRGLQLLFYSVGIGQISSEVPQNLSASRPQDRQFILSSKKLLLSDSGFYLCAWSGGTPQETQYFGPGTRLLVL.